Included here is one T cell receptor beta chain sequence, with context. The antigen is unknown. The V gene's germline CDR1 is SGHAT and CDR2 FQNNGV. V shed 7 bases and J 4 bases; nucleotides not matched to a gene: 12. The CDR3 runs 16 residues. The sample is drawn from a study of shared clonotypes between healthy human individuals. Study observations and caveats: A limitation of the genetic and exposure-history diversity represented arose from few donors.

Profiled with immunoSEQ multiplex PCR; TCRdb holds only in-frame clones, not every one. The repertoire has about 490,000 clones, approximately 82% of them found once; the top ten carry more than 10%. This TCR came from a woman between 35 and 50 years old in good health. Some clones in this sample may be carry-over from other donors' samples. The chain couples TRBV11-2 to TRBJ2-5, with 10 nucleotides matching TRBD2. The sequenced sample was PBMCs. In DNA, the CDR3 is TGTGCCAGCACCGAGGGGCAAGCGGGAGGGCCAGAGACCCAGTACTTC. It encodes CASTEGQAGGPETQYF.